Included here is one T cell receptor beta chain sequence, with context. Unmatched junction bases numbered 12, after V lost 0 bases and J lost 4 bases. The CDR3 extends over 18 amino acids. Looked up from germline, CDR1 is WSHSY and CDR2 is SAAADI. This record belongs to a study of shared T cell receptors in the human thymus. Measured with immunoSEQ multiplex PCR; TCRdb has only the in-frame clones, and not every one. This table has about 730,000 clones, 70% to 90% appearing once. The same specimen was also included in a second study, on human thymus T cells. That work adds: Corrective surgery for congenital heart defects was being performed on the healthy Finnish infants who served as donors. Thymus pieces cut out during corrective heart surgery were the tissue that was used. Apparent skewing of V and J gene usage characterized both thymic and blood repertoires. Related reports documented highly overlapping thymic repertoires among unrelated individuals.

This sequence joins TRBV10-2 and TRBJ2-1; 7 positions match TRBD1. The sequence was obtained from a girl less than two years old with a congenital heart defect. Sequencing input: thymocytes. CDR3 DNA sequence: TGCGCCAGCAGTGAGTCTAGGGGGCCCAGATTTAGTTACAATGAGCAGTTCTTC. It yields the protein CASSESRGPRFSYNEQFF.